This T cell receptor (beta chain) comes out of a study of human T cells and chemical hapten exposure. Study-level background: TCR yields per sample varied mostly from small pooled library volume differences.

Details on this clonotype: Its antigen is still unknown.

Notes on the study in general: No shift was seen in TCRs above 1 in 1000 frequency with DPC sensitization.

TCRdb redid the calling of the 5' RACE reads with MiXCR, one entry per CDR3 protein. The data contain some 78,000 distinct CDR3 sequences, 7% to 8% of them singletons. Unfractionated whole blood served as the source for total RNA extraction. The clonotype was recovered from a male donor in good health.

The CDR3 reads CASSGSGGSTDTQYF. In DNA, the CDR3 is TGTGCCAGCAGCGGTAGCGGGGGGTCCACAGATACGCAGTATTTT. J is TRBJ2-3 and V is TRBV11-2; 10 bases are shared with TRBD2. V shed 5 bases and J 2 bases; nucleotides not matched to a gene: 4. The CDR3 length is 15 residues. Germline assignment: CDR1 SGHAT and CDR2 FQNNGV.